The 11 T cell receptor beta chains reported below all come from one sample, sequenced in a study of identical twins. Via MiXCR, TCRdb re-called the 5' RACE reads, giving one row per CDR3 protein. The top ten hold around 1.5% of the sample, which has under 1 million distinct CDR3 sequences, around 12% seen once. These sequences were also reported in another study, on yellow fever vaccine responses in identical twins.

The sequenced sample consisted of PBMCs. The source is a young woman in good health.

The V call is TRBV27, the J call TRBJ2-2; 7 bases map to TRBD1. V was pared by 7 bases and J by 2 bases, with 7 bases of the junction left unmatched. Germline V CDR1 and CDR2: MNHEY, SMNVEV (reference sequence). This CDR3 region has 15 residues. CDR3 nucleotide sequence: TGTGCCAGCACCCTGACAGGGCCCAACACCGGGGAGCTGTTTTTT. Amino acid sequence: CASTLTGPNTGELFF.

This clonotype was seen a handful of times. V gene TRBV19 combines with J gene TRBJ2-3, with D possibly matching TRBD2 (5 bases). The CDR3 contains 15 residues. The germline V gene has CDR1 LNHDA and CDR2 SQIVND (reference sequence). V lost 0 bases and J lost 6, with 13 bases in between. CDR3 sequence: CASSIDRLRRDTQYF. DNA of the CDR3: TGTGCCAGTAGTATAGATCGGCTTAGGAGGGATACGCAGTATTTT.

This clonotype was detected a few times. The chain recombines TRBV10-3 with TRBJ1-1; 7 nucleotides match TRBD1. The CDR3 is 15 residues long. J was trimmed by 0 bases and V by 4 bases; bases with no gene match: 5. The germline CDR1 and CDR2 sequences are ENHRY and SYGVKD. The CDR3 loop reads CAISAAGTVNTEAFF. CDR3 in DNA: TGTGCCATCAGTGCCGCCGGGACAGTGAACACTGAAGCTTTCTTT.

This clonotype was seen repeatedly, ten times or more. J is TRBJ1-5 and V is TRBV28; tentatively, D is TRBD1 (5 bases). This CDR3 has 13 residues. Germline V gene sequence: CDR1 MDHEN, CDR2 SYDVKM. V was shortened by 2 bases and J by 7 bases, with 9 bases between the two germline ends. CDR3 loop: CASSLGDRQPQHF. The DNA for the CDR3 is TGTGCCAGCAGTTTAGGGGACCGACAGCCCCAGCATTTT.

V gene TRBV7-9 combines with J gene TRBJ2-7; D may correspond to TRBD1 or TRBD2 (5 bases each). Trimming stripped 4 bases from V and 1 base from J, with 11 bases between. This CDR3 has 14 amino acids. Germline V gene sequence: CDR1 SEHNR, CDR2 FQNEAQ (reference sequence). The chain's CDR3 is CASSSRDLSYEQYF. The CDR3 region has the DNA TGTGCCAGCAGCTCCCGGGACCTATCCTACGAGCAGTACTTC.

This chain connects TRBV5-6 to TRBJ1-5; D is undetermined. Looked up from germline, CDR1 is SGHDT and CDR2 is YYEEEE. V lost 3 bases, J lost 6 bases, and 13 bases lay in between. CDR3 length: 14 amino acids. This CDR3 is CASSSRGEFQPQHF. CDR3 bases: TGTGCCAGCAGCTCACGCGGGGAGTTTCAGCCCCAGCATTTT.

The chain uses TRBV5-4 and TRBJ1-6; 10 nucleotides match TRBD1. Germline CDR1 is SGHNT and CDR2 is YYREEE (reference sequence). The junction had 4 bases not matched to a gene; V was cut back by 0 bases and J by 7 bases. This CDR3 comprises 16 residues. This CDR3 reads CASSLDLGQGNSPLHF. CDR3 DNA sequence: TGTGCCAGCAGCTTGGACTTGGGACAGGGGAATTCACCCCTCCACTTT.

The chain carries TRBV7-6 and TRBJ1-2; D ambiguous. V lost 5 bases and J 0 bases, leaving 10 bases between the germline ends. Germline CDR1 SGHVS, CDR2 FNYEAQ. CDR3 length equals 14 residues. The CDR3: CASSPDKPNYGYTF. In DNA, the CDR3 is TGTGCCAGCAGCCCTGACAAGCCTAACTATGGCTACACCTTC.

This clonotype appeared a few times. V is TRBV11-2 and J is TRBJ2-7; 14 bases are shared with TRBD2. Germline V lookup: CDR1 SGHAT, CDR2 FQNNGV. This CDR3 contains 18 residues. Unmatched junction bases numbered 9, after V lost 1 base and J lost 4 bases. Written as DNA, the CDR3 is TGTGCCAGCAGCTTAGGGAGGGGACTAGCGGGAGAAGGGTACGAGCAGTACTTC. Protein product: CASSLGRGLAGEGYEQYF. Together with reference TRBV11-2 and TRBJ2-7, the CDR3 gives the full variable domain: EAGVAQSPRYKIIEKRQSVAFWCNPISGHATLYWYQQILGQGPKLLIQFQNNGVVDDSQLPKDRFSAERLKGVDSTLKIQPAKLEDSAVYLCASSLGRGLAGEGYEQYFGPGTRLTVT.

The rearrangement uses TRBV27 and TRBJ1-2; D possibly corresponds to TRBD1 (6 bases). V was cut by 3 bases and J by 6 bases, with 11 bases left in between. This CDR3 region has 13 residues. Germline V lookup: CDR1 MNHEY, CDR2 SMNVEV (reference sequence). The CDR3 is CASSFKGGNGYTF. CDR3 in DNA: TGTGCCAGCAGTTTTAAAGGGGGTAATGGCTACACCTTC.

This clonotype was detected ten times or more. The chain combines TRBV28 with TRBJ1-4; the match to TRBD1 covers 7 bases. Germline V gives CDR1 MDHEN, CDR2 SYDVKM. V was pared by 3 bases and J by 8 bases, with 12 bases of the junction left unmatched. CDR3 length equals 16 residues. The CDR3 sequence is CASSFGTAKSEEKLFF. The CDR3 DNA follows: TGTGCCAGCAGTTTCGGGACAGCAAAGAGTGAGGAAAAACTGTTTTTT.